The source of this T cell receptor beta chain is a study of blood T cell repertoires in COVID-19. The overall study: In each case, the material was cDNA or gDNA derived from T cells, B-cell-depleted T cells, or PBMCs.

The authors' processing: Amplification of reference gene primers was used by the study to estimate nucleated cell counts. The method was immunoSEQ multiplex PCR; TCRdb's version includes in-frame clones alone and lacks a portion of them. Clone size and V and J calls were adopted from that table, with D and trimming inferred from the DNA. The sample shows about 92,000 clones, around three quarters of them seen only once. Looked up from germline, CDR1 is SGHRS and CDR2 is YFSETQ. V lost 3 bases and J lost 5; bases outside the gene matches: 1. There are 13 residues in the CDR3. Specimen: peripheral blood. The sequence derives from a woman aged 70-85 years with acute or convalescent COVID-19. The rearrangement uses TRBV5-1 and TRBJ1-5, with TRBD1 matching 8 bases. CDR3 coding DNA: TGCGCCAGCAGCTCGGGACAGGATCAGCCCCAGCATTTT. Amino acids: CASSSGQDQPQHF.